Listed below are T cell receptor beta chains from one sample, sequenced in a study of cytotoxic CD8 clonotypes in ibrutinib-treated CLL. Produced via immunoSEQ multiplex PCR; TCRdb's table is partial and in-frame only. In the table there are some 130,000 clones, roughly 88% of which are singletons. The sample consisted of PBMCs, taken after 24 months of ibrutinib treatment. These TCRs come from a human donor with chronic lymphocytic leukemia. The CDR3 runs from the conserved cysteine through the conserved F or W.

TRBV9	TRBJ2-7	CASSPHRDSSYEQYF
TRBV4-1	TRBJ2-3	CASSHGQGPLDTQYF
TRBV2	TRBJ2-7	CASRTSDRGRNEQYF
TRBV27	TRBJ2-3	CASSPLRADTQYF
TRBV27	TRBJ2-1	CASSREAHNEQFF
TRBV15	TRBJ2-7	CATSRDWGLRGEQYF
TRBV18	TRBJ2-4	CASSPRGLHLAKNIQYF
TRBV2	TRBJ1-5	CASRPRGTEQPQHF
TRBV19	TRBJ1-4	CASMVSNEKLFF
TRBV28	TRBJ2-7	CASTPWDAPYEQYF
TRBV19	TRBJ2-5	CASSRLGDRGLETQYF
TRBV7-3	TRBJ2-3	CASSLARRRPQGGGTTDTQYF
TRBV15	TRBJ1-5	CATSPKQGIGDQPQHF
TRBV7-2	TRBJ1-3	CASSRTGLSGNTIYF
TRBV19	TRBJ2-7	CASSIAAGGPYEQYF
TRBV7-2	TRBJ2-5	CASSLVVGMETQYF
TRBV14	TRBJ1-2	CASSQDRALGYGYTF
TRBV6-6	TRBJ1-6	CASSYSRVSYNSPLHF